A selection of T cell receptor beta chains follows, all from one sample in a study of blood T cell repertoires in COVID-19. Sequenced by immunoSEQ multiplex PCR; TCRdb stores in-frame clones only, minus some. The table shows just over 350,000 clones, with about 90% occurring only once. Material: PBMCs or T cells enriched from blood (not recorded which). These TCRs come from a woman aged 25 to 39 who had recovered from COVID-19. Both conserved end residues are part of each CDR3. D genes are given only for firm matches. Some rows mark clone size as missing; the rest say once, few, many or name a class of expanded clone.

CDR3aa,CDR3nt,j_gene,v_gene,abundance,d_gene
CASSFQGHEKLFF,TGTGCCAGCAGTTTCCAGGGGCATGAAAAACTGTTTTTT,TRBJ1-4,TRBV12-3/TRBV12-4,-,-
CASSYSGSSTDTQYF,TGTGCCAGCAGTTACTCCGGGTCTAGCACAGATACGCAGTATTTT,TRBJ2-3,TRBV6-5,-,-
CASSPPGTALNTEAFF,TGTGCCAGCAGCCCGCCCGGGACAGCTCTGAACACTGAAGCTTTCTTT,TRBJ1-1,TRBV7-9,-,TRBD1
CAWTAGRNSPLHF,TGTGCCTGGACCGCAGGGAGGAATTCACCCCTCCACTTT,TRBJ1-6,TRBV30,-,-
CASSSTGQANEKLFF,TGTGCCAGCAGCTCAACGGGACAGGCTAATGAAAAACTGTTTTTT,TRBJ1-4,TRBV5-5,-,TRBD1
CASSGTPATGELFF,TGTGCCAGCAGTGGGACACCAGCCACCGGGGAGCTGTTTTTT,TRBJ2-2,TRBV7-3,-,-
CASSPREAKNIQYF,TGTGCCAGTAGTCCCCGGGAGGCGAAAAACATTCAGTACTTC,TRBJ2-4,TRBV19,-,TRBD2
CASSLEGAGTEAFF,TGCGCCAGCAGCTTGGAAGGGGCCGGCACTGAAGCTTTCTTT,TRBJ1-1,TRBV5-1,few,-
CASRRTSGSRADTQYF,TGTGCCAGCAGGCGGACTAGCGGGAGTAGGGCAGATACGCAGTATTTT,TRBJ2-3,TRBV27,-,TRBD2
CASSPETGGGEQYF,TGCGCCAGCAGCCCCGAGACAGGGGGCGGCGAGCAGTACTTC,TRBJ2-7,TRBV4-1,-,TRBD1
CASSLAGDSYEQYF,TGCGCCAGCAGCTTGGCGGGGGACTCCTACGAGCAGTACTTC,TRBJ2-7,TRBV5-1,-,-
CASSIDRLLNTEAFF,TGTGCCAGTAGTATAGATCGTCTCCTGAACACTGAAGCTTTCTTT,TRBJ1-1,TRBV19,-,-
CASSLDPGAGELFF,TGCGCCAGCAGCTTGGATCCGGGGGCCGGGGAGCTGTTTTTT,TRBJ2-2,TRBV5-1,-,-
CASSYEAGNEKLFF,TGTGCCAGCAGTTACGAGGCAGGGAATGAAAAACTGTTTTTT,TRBJ1-4,TRBV6-5,once,-
CASSTQGNSNQPQHF,TGTGCCAGCAGCACCCAGGGGAACAGCAATCAGCCCCAGCATTTT,TRBJ1-5,TRBV7-8,-,-
CASRPGLAGLGEIRQYF,TGTGCCAGCAGACCGGGACTAGCGGGACTAGGTGAGATCCGGCAGTACTTC,TRBJ2-7,TRBV27,few,TRBD2
CASSSGEQGTSSYEQYF,TGTGCCAGCAGCTCGGGGGAACAGGGGACTAGCTCCTACGAGCAGTACTTC,TRBJ2-7,TRBV28,-,-
CASSDPGQGSSYEQYF,TGCGCCAGCAGTGATCCCGGACAGGGGAGCTCCTACGAGCAGTACTTC,TRBJ2-7,TRBV10-2,-,TRBD1
CASSHKREVYEQYF,TGTGCCAGCAGTCACAAACGGGAGGTCTACGAGCAGTACTTC,TRBJ2-7,TRBV28,-,TRBD2
CASSLSSGSLLGETQYF,TGTGCCAGCAGTTTGTCTAGCGGGAGCCTGCTGGGAGAGACCCAGTACTTC,TRBJ2-5,TRBV27,-,TRBD2
CASSPDRGGNTIYF,TGTGCCAGCAGTCCTGACAGGGGGGGAAACACCATATATTTT,TRBJ1-3,TRBV3-1/TRBV3-2,-,TRBD1
CASSPLGSGSSTGELFF,TGTGCCAGCAGCCCCCTGGGTAGCGGGAGTTCCACCGGGGAGCTGTTTTTT,TRBJ2-2,TRBV7-9,-,TRBD2
CASSFKSGSETQYF,TGTGCCAGCAGTTTTAAAAGCGGGAGCGAGACCCAGTACTTC,TRBJ2-5,TRBV28,-,TRBD2
CASSQDPYNYGYTF,TGTGCCAGCAGCCAAGATCCGTATAACTATGGCTACACCTTC,TRBJ1-2,TRBV3-1/TRBV3-2,-,-
CASKSLAGSFYEQFF,TGTGCCAGCAAATCCCTGGCTGGTTCTTTTTATGAGCAGTTCTTC,TRBJ2-1,TRBV28,-,-
CASSPQNSYNEQFF,TGCGCCAGCAGCCCCCAGAACTCCTACAATGAGCAGTTCTTC,TRBJ2-1,TRBV5-1,-,-
CSYSGNTIYF,TGCTCTTACTCTGGAAACACCATATATTTT,TRBJ1-3,TRBV23-1,few,-
CASSGRGDREKLFF,TGTGCCAGCAGTGGGAGGGGAGATAGGGAAAAACTGTTTTTT,TRBJ1-4,TRBV27,-,-